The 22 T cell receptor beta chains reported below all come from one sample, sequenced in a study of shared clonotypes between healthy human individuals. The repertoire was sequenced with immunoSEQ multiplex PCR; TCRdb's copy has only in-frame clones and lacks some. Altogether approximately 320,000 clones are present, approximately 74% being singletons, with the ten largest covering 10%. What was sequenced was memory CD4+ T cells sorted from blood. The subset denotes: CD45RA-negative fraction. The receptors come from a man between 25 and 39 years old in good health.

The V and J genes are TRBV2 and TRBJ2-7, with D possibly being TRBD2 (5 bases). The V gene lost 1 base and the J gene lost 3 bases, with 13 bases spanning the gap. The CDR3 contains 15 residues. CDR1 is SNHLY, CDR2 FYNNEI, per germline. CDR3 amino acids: CASSEGLADLYEQYF. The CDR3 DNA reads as TGTGCCAGCAGTGAAGGGCTAGCCGACCTCTACGAGCAGTACTTC.

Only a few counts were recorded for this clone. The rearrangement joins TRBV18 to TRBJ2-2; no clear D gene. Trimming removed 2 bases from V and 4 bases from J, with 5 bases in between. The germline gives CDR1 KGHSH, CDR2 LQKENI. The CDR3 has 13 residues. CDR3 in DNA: TGTGCCAGCTCACCAGGTTTCACCGGGGAGCTGTTTTTT. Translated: CASSPGFTGELFF.

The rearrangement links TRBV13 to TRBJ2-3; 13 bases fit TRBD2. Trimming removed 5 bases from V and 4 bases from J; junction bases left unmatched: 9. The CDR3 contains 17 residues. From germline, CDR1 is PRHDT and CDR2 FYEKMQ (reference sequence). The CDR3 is CASSLRLAGGGADTQYF. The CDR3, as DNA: TGTGCCAGCAGCCTTAGACTAGCGGGAGGCGGTGCAGATACGCAGTATTTT.

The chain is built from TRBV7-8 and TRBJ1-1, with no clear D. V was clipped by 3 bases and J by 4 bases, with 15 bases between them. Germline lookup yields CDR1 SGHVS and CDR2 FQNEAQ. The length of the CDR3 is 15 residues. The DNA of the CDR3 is TGTGCCAGCAGCTTCCGACCGACCGACCCCACTGAAGCTTTCTTT. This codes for CASSFRPTDPTEAFF.

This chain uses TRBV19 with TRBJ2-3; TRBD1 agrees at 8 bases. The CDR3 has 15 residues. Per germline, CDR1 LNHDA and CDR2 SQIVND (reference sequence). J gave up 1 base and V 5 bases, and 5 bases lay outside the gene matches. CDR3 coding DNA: TGTGCCAGTAGTTTACTGACAGGGGGCACAGATACGCAGTATTTT. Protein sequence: CASSLLTGGTDTQYF.

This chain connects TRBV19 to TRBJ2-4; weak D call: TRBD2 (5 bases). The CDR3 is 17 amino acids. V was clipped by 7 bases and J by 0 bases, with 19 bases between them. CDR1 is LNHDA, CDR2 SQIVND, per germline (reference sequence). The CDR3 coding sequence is TGTGCCAGTACCCCTGAGGGCGGCCGACTAGCCAAAAACATTCAGTACTTC. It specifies CASTPEGGRLAKNIQYF.

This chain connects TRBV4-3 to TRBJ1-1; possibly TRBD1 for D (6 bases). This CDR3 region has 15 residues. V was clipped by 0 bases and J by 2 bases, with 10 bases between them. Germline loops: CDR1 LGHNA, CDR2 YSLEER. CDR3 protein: CASSQELQGNTEAFF. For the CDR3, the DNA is TGCGCCAGCAGCCAAGAATTACAGGGAAACACTGAAGCTTTCTTT.

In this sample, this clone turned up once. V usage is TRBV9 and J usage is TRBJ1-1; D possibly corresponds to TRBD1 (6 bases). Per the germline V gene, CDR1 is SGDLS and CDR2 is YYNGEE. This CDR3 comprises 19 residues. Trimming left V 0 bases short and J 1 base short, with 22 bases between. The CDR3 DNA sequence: TGTGCCAGCAGCGTAGACGAGAGAGGGAACGACAGGCCGAACACTGAAGCTTTCTTT. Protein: CASSVDERGNDRPNTEAFF.

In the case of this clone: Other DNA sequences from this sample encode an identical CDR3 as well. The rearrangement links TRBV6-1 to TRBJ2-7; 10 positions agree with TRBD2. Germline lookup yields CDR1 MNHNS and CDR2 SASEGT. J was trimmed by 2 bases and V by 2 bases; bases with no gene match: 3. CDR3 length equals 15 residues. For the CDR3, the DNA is TGTGCCAGCAGTGAAAGGCTAGCGGGAGCCTACGAGCAGTACTTC. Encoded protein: CASSERLAGAYEQYF.

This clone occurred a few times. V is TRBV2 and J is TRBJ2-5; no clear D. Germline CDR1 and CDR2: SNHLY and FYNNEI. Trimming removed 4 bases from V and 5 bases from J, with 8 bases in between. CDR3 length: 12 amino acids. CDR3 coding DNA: TGTGCCAGCAGTGTTGCCGGGGAGACCCAGTACTTC. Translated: CASSVAGETQYF.

DNA of the CDR3: TGTGCCAGCAGCCCTGGCCGGGCCACCGGGGAGCTGTTTTTT. Translating gives CASSPGRATGELFF. The chain combines TRBV7-7 with TRBJ2-2; D is undetermined. The CDR3 loop spans 14 amino acids. CDR1 is SSHAT, CDR2 FNYEAQ, per germline (reference sequence). V lost 5 bases and J lost 4, with 11 bases in between.

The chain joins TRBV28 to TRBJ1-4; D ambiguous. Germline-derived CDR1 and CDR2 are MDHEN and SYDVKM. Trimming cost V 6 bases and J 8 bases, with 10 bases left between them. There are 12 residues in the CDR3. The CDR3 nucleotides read TGTGCCAGCAGCTTGCTGGGGGAAAAACTGTTTTTT. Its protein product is CASSLLGEKLFF. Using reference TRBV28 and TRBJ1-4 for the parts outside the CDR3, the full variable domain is DVKVTQSSRYLVKRTGEKVFLECVQDMDHENMFWYRQDPGLGLRLIYFSYDVKMKEKGDIPEGYSVSREKKERFSLILESASTNQTSMYLCASSLLGEKLFFGSGTQLSVL.

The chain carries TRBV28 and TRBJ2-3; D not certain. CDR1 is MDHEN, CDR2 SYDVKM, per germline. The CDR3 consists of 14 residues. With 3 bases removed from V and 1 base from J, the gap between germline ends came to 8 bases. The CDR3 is CASSFNVGTDTQYF. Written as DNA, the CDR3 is TGTGCCAGCAGTTTTAATGTTGGCACAGATACGCAGTATTTT.

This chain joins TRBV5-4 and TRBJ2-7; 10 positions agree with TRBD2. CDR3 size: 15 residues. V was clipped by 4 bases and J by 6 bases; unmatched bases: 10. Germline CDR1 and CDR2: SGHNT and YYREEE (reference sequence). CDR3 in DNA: TGTGCCAGCAGCCGTAGCACTAGCGGGAAAGGCGAGCAGTACTTC. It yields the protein CASSRSTSGKGEQYF.

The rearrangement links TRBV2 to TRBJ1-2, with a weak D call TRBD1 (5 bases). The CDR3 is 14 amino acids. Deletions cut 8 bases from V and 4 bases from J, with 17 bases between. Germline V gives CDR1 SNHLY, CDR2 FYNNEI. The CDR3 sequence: CASGNTGLSYGYTF. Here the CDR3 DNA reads TGTGCCAGCGGAAACACGGGACTGAGCTATGGCTACACCTTC.

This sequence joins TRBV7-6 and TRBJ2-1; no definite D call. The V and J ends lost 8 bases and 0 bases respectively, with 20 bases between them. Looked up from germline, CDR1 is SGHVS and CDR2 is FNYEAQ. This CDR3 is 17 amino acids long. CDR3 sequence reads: CASQTGGGLSSYNEQFF. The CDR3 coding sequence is TGTGCCAGCCAAACTGGCGGCGGCCTCAGCTCCTACAATGAGCAGTTCTTC. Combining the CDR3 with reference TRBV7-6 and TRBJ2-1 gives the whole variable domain GAGVSQSPRYKVTKRGQDVALRCDPISGHVSLYWYRQALGQGPEFLTYFNYEAQQDKSGLPNDRFSAERPEGSISTLTIQRTEQRDSAMYRCASQTGGGLSSYNEQFFGPGTRLTVL.

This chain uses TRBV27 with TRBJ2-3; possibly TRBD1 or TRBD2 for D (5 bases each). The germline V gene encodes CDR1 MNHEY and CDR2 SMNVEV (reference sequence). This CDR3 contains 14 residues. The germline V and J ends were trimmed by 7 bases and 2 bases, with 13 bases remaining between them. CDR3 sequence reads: CASTPGQNTDTQYF. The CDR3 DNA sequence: TGTGCCAGCACCCCGGGGCAGAACACAGATACGCAGTATTTT.

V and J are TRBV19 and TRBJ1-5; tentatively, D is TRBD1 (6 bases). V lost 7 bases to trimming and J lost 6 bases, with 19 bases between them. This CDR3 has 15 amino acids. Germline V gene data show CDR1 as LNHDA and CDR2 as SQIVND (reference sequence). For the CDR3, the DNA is TGTGCCAGTACTCCCTCGGGGGGGCAAGGTCAGCCCCAGCATTTT. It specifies CASTPSGGQGQPQHF. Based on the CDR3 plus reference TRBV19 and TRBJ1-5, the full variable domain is DGGITQSPKYLFRKEGQNVTLSCEQNLNHDAMYWYRQDPGQGLRLIYYSQIVNDFQKGDIAEGYSVSREKKESFPLTVTSAQKNPTAFYLCASTPSGGQGQPQHFGDGTRLSIL.

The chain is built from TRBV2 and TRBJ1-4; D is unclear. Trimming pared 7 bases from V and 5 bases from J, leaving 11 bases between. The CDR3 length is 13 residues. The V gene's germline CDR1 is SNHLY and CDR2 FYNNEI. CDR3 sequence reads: CASTGEVNEKLFF. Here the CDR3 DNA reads TGTGCCAGCACCGGGGAGGTAAATGAAAAACTGTTTTTT.

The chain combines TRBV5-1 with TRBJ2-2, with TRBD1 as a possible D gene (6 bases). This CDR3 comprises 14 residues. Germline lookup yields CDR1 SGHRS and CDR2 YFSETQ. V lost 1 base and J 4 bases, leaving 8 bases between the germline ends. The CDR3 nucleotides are TGCGCCAGCAGCTTGCAGGGGCCCACCGGGGAGCTGTTTTTT. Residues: CASSLQGPTGELFF.

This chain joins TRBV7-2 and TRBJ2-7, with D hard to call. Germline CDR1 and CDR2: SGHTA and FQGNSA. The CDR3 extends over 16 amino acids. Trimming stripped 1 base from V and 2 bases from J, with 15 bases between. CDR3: CASSLGATLTPYEQYF. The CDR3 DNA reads TGTGCCAGCAGCTTAGGTGCCACGCTTACCCCCTACGAGCAGTACTTC.

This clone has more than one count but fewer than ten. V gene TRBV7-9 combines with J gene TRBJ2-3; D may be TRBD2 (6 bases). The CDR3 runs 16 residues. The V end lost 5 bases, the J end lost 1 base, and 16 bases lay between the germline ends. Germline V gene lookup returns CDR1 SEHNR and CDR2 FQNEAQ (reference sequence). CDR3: CASSPVAGWGTDTQYF. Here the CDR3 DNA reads TGTGCCAGCAGCCCCGTGGCGGGGTGGGGCACAGATACGCAGTATTTT.